The 22 T cell receptor beta chains below all came from one sample that was sequenced in a study of beta chain features in type 1 diabetes. General study results and limits: TCRB CDR3 length was moderately but significantly reduced in all four CD4+ subsets of Type 1 diabetes patients.

What these receptors recognize is not known. Sequenced material consisted of expressed TCRB transcripts (all of the isolated RNA was reverse transcribed). The table came from immunoSEQ multiplex PCR; TCRdb's copy has only in-frame clones and leaves some out. Of hundreds of thousands of clones in the sample, around an eighth were seen once. Sequencing was performed on naive CD4+ T cells from blood. Source of these receptors: a man aged 18-30 years with type 1 diabetes.

This clone showed up just a few times. The V gene is TRBV7-9, the J gene TRBJ1-5; no firm D call. CDR1 is SEHNR and CDR2 is FQNEAQ in the germline V gene (reference sequence). The CDR3 has 15 residues. The V and J ends lost 5 bases and 4 bases respectively, with 15 bases between them. CDR3 bases: TGTGCCAGCAGCCCTAGGAGGAACAAGAATCAGCCCCAGCATTTT. It encodes CASSPRRNKNQPQHF.

This clone was detected a few times. This chain joins TRBV7-9 and TRBJ2-7; D gene uncertain. The V end was cut by 1 base, the J end by 5 bases, with 12 bases between. CDR1 and CDR2 (germline): SEHNR, FQNEAQ (reference sequence). This CDR3 contains 14 residues. The CDR3 region is CASSLEGYVDEQYF. The DNA for the CDR3 is TGTGCCAGCAGCTTAGAAGGGTACGTCGACGAGCAGTACTTC.

This clone was counted between two and nine times. The CDR3 bases are TGTGCCAGCACCCCCGGGACTTCCGGGGAGCTGTTTTTT. Translated: CASTPGTSGELFF. This chain uses TRBV2 with TRBJ2-2, with a weak D call TRBD2 (6 bases). Germline CDR1 SNHLY, CDR2 FYNNEI. V gave up 7 bases and J gave up 6 bases, with 12 bases separating them. This CDR3 has 13 amino acids.

This clone came up a few times. V gene TRBV6-5 combines with J gene TRBJ2-5, with 10 bases matching TRBD2. V lost 6 bases, J lost 6 bases, and 7 bases stayed unmatched. This CDR3 contains 14 residues. CDR1 and CDR2 (germline): MNHEY, SVGAGI. The CDR3 nucleotides read TGTGCCAGCAGCCGCTTAGCGGGGGGACAGACCCAGTACTTC. As protein: CASSRLAGGQTQYF.

The chain uses TRBV11-3 and TRBJ2-7, with 9 nucleotides matching TRBD2. CDR1 and CDR2 (germline): SGHNT, YENEEA. The length of the CDR3 is 14 residues. The trim removed 5 bases at V and 7 bases at J, leaving 9 bases unmatched. The CDR3 DNA sequence: TGTGCCAGCAGCCCTCGTAGCGGGAGAGGGGAGCAGTACTTC. Translated: CASSPRSGRGEQYF.

This chain joins TRBV7-3 and TRBJ2-2, with 8 bases fitting TRBD2. The ends lost 5 bases at V and 7 bases at J; junction bases unmatched: 6. CDR1 and CDR2 from the germline V gene are SGHTA and FQGTGA. The CDR3 length is 14 residues. DNA of the CDR3: TGTGCCAGCAGCCCCGGGGGGGCTAACGGGGAGCTGTTTTTT. This codes for CASSPGGANGELFF.

V gene TRBV7-2 combines with J gene TRBJ2-4, with 10 bases that match TRBD1. The junction had 5 bases not matched to a gene; V was cut back by 4 bases and J by 2 bases. Looked up from germline, CDR1 is SGHTA and CDR2 is FQGNSA. The CDR3 covers 16 residues. DNA for the CDR3: TGTGCCAGCAGCTCCGGGACAGGGGCACCCAAAAACATTCAGTACTTC. Protein sequence: CASSSGTGAPKNIQYF. Looking up the rest from reference TRBV7-2 and TRBJ2-4 gives the full variable domain: GAGVSQSPSNKVTEKGKDVELRCDPISGHTALYWYRQSLGQGLEFLIYFQGNSAPDKSGLPSDRFSAERTGGSVSTLTIQRTQQEDSAVYLCASSSGTGAPKNIQYFGAGTRLSVL.

This clone was detected only a few times. This sequence joins TRBV30 and TRBJ2-7; no reliable D call. Germline V gene lookup returns CDR1 GTSNPN and CDR2 SVGIG (reference sequence). The germline V and J ends were trimmed by 2 bases and 6 bases, with 14 bases remaining between them. The CDR3 length is 13 residues. The CDR3: CAWSPKFGLEQYF. The CDR3 nucleotides are TGTGCCTGGAGTCCCAAATTCGGGCTCGAGCAGTACTTC. Full variable domain (rest looked up from reference TRBV30 and TRBJ2-7): SQTIHQWPATLVQPVGSPLSLECTVEGTSNPNLYWYRQAAGRGLQLLFYSVGIGQISSEVPQNLSASRPQDRQFILSSKKLLLSDSGFYLCAWSPKFGLEQYFGPGTRLTVT.

The DNA for the CDR3 is TGTGCCAGCATTGGGGGAGAGACCCAGTACTTC. Amino acid sequence: CASIGGETQYF. This chain uses TRBV28 with TRBJ2-5; D could derive from TRBD1 or TRBD2 (5 bases each). Germline CDR1 MDHEN, CDR2 SYDVKM. CDR3 length: 11 amino acids. V was clipped by 7 bases and J by 4 bases, with 7 bases between them.

This clone was picked up a small number of times. This chain joins TRBV27 and TRBJ2-7; D unclear. This CDR3 is 12 amino acids long. Germline V gene sequence: CDR1 MNHEY, CDR2 SMNVEV (reference sequence). V lost 4 bases and J lost 1, with 5 bases in between. CDR3 in amino acids: CASSSISYEQYF. The CDR3 nucleotides are TGTGCCAGCAGTTCCATTTCCTACGAGCAGTACTTC.

This clone was counted between two and nine times. The chain couples TRBV7-9 to TRBJ2-7; no definite D call. V lost 5 bases, J lost 6 bases, and 17 bases lay in between. This CDR3 spans 14 amino acids. From germline, CDR1 is SEHNR and CDR2 FQNEAQ (reference sequence). In nucleotides, the CDR3 is TGTGCCAGCAGCCCCTCTCCTTCCACCGGCGAGCAGTACTTC. Amino acids: CASSPSPSTGEQYF. Full variable domain (outside the CDR3, taken from reference TRBV7-9 and TRBJ2-7): DTGVSQNPRHKITKRGQNVTFRCDPISEHNRLYWYRQTLGQGPEFLTYFQNEAQLEKSRLLSDRFSAERPKGSFSTLEIQRTEQGDSAMYLCASSPSPSTGEQYFGPGTRLTVT.

This clone has only a few counts. The chain carries TRBV2 and TRBJ2-4, with TRBD2 identical over 11 bases. Germline assignment: CDR1 SNHLY and CDR2 FYNNEI. The CDR3 contains 16 residues. Unmatched junction bases numbered 4, after V lost 6 bases and J lost 0 bases. CDR3 nucleotides: TGTGCCAGCAGCCGACTAGCGGGATTAGCCAAAAACATTCAGTACTTC. This sequence encodes CASSRLAGLAKNIQYF.

The chain links TRBV28 to TRBJ1-2; no clear D gene. The CDR3 consists of 15 residues. Between the trimmed V and J ends, which lost 3 bases and 0 bases, there was a span of 11 bases. In germline, CDR1 is MDHEN, CDR2 SYDVKM. CDR3 sequence: CASSFGDTPNYGYTF. In DNA, the CDR3 is TGTGCCAGCAGTTTCGGGGATACCCCTAACTATGGCTACACCTTC.

The J gene is TRBJ2-6, the V gene TRBV7-8, with 11 nucleotides matching TRBD1. There are 18 residues in the CDR3. The germline CDR1 and CDR2 sequences are SGHVS and FQNEAQ. V dropped 2 bases and J dropped 0; count of bases not matched to a gene: 3. The CDR3 protein is CASSLKGTGGSGANVLTF. The CDR3 nucleotides read TGTGCCAGCAGCTTAAAAGGGACAGGGGGCTCTGGGGCCAACGTCCTGACTTTC.

This clone was counted between two and nine times. The chain is built from TRBV23-1 and TRBJ1-2, with 8 bases that match TRBD1. TRBV23-1 is assigned to the ORF class and has an uncertain function. Losses at the gene ends were 0 bases for V and 8 bases for J; bases not matched to a gene: 8. The length of the CDR3 is 15 residues. In DNA form, the CDR3 reads TGCGCCAGCAGTCAATCGGGCAGGGGGCGTGGAGGCTACACCTTC. It codes for CASSQSGRGRGGYTF.

The CDR3 DNA is TGCGCCAGCAGCTTGGATGAGAGCGAGCAGTACTTC. Translated, it gives CASSLDESEQYF. The V and J genes are TRBV5-1 and TRBJ2-7; D unclear. Germline CDR1 reads SGHRS; CDR2 reads YFSETQ. The CDR3 is 12 amino acids. The V end lost 0 bases, the J end lost 6 bases, and 7 bases lay between the germline ends.

The CDR3 nucleotides read TGTGCCTGGGAGGCAGGGGGCGAGGGGGAAAAACTGTTTTTT. It encodes CAWEAGGEGEKLFF. The J gene is TRBJ1-4, the V gene TRBV30; TRBD1 matches at 8 bases. Germline-derived CDR1 and CDR2 are GTSNPN and SVGIG (reference sequence). The CDR3 spans 14 residues. Losses at the gene ends were 5 bases for V and 8 bases for J; bases not matched to a gene: 10.

This sequence joins TRBV14 and TRBJ2-5, with D perhaps TRBD1 (5 bases). The germline V gene has CDR1 SGHDN and CDR2 FVKESK. There are 16 residues in the CDR3. V lost 3 bases and J lost 5, with 19 bases in between. This CDR3 reads CASSQETHGARETQYF. CDR3 bases: TGTGCCAGCAGCCAGGAGACCCATGGGGCTCGGGAGACCCAGTACTTC. Combining the CDR3 with reference TRBV14 and TRBJ2-5 gives the whole variable domain EAGVTQFPSHSVIEKGQTVTLRCDPISGHDNLYWYRRVMGKEIKFLLHFVKESKQDESGMPNNRFLAERTGGTYSTLKVQPAELEDSGVYFCASSQETHGARETQYFGPGTRLLVL.

This clone was counted only a few times. The chain recombines TRBV5-4 with TRBJ2-7, with D hard to call. CDR1 and CDR2 from the germline V gene are SGHNT and YYREEE (reference sequence). This CDR3 contains 11 residues. Trimming removed 3 bases at V and 6 bases at J, with 7 bases between. Written as DNA, the CDR3 is TGTGCCAGCAGCTGGGCCGCCGAGCAGTACTTC. This gives the protein CASSWAAEQYF.

This clone was seen only a few times. This rearrangement joins TRBV18 to TRBJ2-6; D might be TRBD1 (6 bases). Trimming took off 6 bases at V and 2 bases at J, with 11 bases between the two ends. Germline V gene data show CDR1 as KGHSH and CDR2 as LQKENI. The CDR3 spans 15 residues. The CDR3 reads CASSAQGPGANVLTF. The DNA of the CDR3 is TGTGCCAGCTCCGCACAGGGCCCTGGGGCCAACGTCCTGACTTTC.

This clone was seen a handful of times. In nucleotides, the CDR3 is TGTGCCAGCAGCCTAAGCGGCAATACGCAGTATTTT. Translation: CASSLSGNTQYF. The rearrangement uses TRBV9 and TRBJ2-3; D may be TRBD2 (5 bases). Germline lookup yields CDR1 SGDLS and CDR2 YYNGEE. Deletions cut 4 bases from V and 7 bases from J, with 10 bases between. This CDR3 spans 12 amino acids.

The rearrangement links TRBV9 to TRBJ2-7, with a tentative D call TRBD1 (7 bases). V lost 4 bases, J lost 1 base, and 12 bases lay in between. Germline V lookup: CDR1 SGDLS, CDR2 YYNGEE. The CDR3 runs 14 residues. DNA for the CDR3: TGTGCCAGCAGCCCCCAGGGGGGTTCCTACGAGCAGTACTTC. Amino acids: CASSPQGGSYEQYF.